This T cell receptor beta chain was sequenced for a study of vaccination effects on CD4 cells after COVID-19. Turning to the study itself: Following the second dose by a median of 72 days, the post-vaccine samples were obtained.

Upon completion of about ten days in culture, CD4+ T cells were isolated. Subjects were given two BNT162b2 or mRNA-1273 vaccine doses. Study observations and caveats: Early timepoints after infection were absent, and convalescent patients were few in the study. In the late period after vaccination, infection- and vaccine-induced clones contracted markedly.

On this clone: The antigen is unknown.

The table came from immunoSEQ multiplex PCR; TCRdb's copy has only in-frame clones and leaves some out. The table includes 50,000 to 70,000 clones, roughly 80% detected once. The length of the CDR3 is 13 residues. Trimming left V 0 bases short and J 6 bases short, with 6 bases between. The V gene's germline CDR1 is SGHRS and CDR2 YFSETQ. This receptor was identified in a human donor who received a COVID-19 vaccine. V and J are TRBV5-1 and TRBJ2-2; no reliable D call. The specimen comprised CD4+ T cells from PBMCs cultured without peptide, sampled after COVID-19 vaccination. The CDR3 region is CASSLDGSGELFF. DNA for the CDR3: TGCGCCAGCAGCTTGGACGGATCCGGGGAGCTGTTTTTT. The full variable domain, in which reference TRBV5-1 and TRBJ2-2 provide the parts outside the CDR3, is KAGVTQTPRYLIKTRGQQVTLSCSPISGHRSVSWYQQTPGQGLQFLFEYFSETQRNKGNFPGRFSGRQFSNSRSEMNVSTLELGDSALYLCASSLDGSGELFFGEGSRLTVL.